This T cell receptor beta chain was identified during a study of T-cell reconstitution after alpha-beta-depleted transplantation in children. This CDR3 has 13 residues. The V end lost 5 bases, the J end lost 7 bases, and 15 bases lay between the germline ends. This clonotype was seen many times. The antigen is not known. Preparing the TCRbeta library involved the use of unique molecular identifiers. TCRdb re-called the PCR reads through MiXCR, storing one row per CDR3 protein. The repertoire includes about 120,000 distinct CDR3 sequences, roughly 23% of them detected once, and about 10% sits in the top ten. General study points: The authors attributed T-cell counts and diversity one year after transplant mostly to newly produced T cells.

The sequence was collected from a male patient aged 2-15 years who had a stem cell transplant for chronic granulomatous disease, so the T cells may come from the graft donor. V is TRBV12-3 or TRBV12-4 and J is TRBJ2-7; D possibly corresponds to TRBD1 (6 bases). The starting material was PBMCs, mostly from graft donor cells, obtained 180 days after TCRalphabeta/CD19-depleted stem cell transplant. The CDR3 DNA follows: TGTGCCAGCAGTCCACCAGTCACAGGGGAGCAGTACTTC. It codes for CASSPPVTGEQYF.